These 20 T cell receptor beta chains were all obtained from the same sample, sequenced in a study of T cells after posttransplantation cyclophosphamide. TCRdb's table, derived via immunoSEQ multiplex PCR, lists solely in-frame clones and lacks some. The sample has roughly 9,900 clones, approximately 88% seen once. Methotrexate plus calcineurin inhibitor accompanied controls' myeloablative marrow transplants; sampling was 1 year later. The source was PBMCs, collected after an allogeneic stem cell transplant with a calcineurin inhibitor and methotrexate. The receptors stem from a young adult male patient who received an allogeneic stem cell transplant from an unrelated donor, was CMV-positive, and had no GVHD. Some of the T cells might come from the graft donor.

The gene calls are TRBV5-5 and TRBJ2-3; 8 bases agree with TRBD2. The CDR3 sequence is 15 residues long. In germline, CDR1 is SGHKS, CDR2 YYEKEE (reference sequence). The J segment lost 6 bases and the V segment lost 4 bases, leaving 10 bases of the junction unmatched. The DNA for the CDR3 is TGTGCCAGCAGCAACGAGCGGGAGTCGTTGGATACGCAGTATTTT. Translating gives CASSNERESLDTQYF. Using reference TRBV5-5 and TRBJ2-3 for the parts outside the CDR3, the full variable domain is DAGVTQSPTHLIKTRGQQVTLRCSPISGHKSVSWYQQVLGQGPQFIFQYYEKEERGRGNFPDRFSARQFPNYSSELNVNALLLGDSALYLCASSNERESLDTQYFGPGTRLTVL.

The rearrangement joins TRBV6-1 to TRBJ2-3; possibly TRBD2 for D (6 bases). The CDR3 extends over 15 amino acids. CDR1 MNHNS and CDR2 SASEGT come from the germline V gene. Trimming pared 6 bases from V and 1 base from J, leaving 14 bases between. CDR3 coding DNA: TGTGCCAGCAGCCGGAGGGCCGAGGGCACAGATACGCAGTATTTT. This sequence encodes CASSRRAEGTDTQYF.

The chain is built from TRBV7-2 and TRBJ2-5; TRBD2 is a possible D gene (5 bases). This CDR3 has 13 residues. Between the trimmed V and J ends, which lost 1 base and 11 bases, there was a span of 14 bases. CDR1 is SGHTA and CDR2 is FQGNSA in the germline V gene. In DNA form, the CDR3 reads TGTGCCAGCAGCTTAGAGTCCTTTGGGGAGCAGTACTTC. It yields the protein CASSLESFGEQYF.

Only one count was recorded for this clone. The chain is built from TRBV19 and TRBJ1-1, with TRBD1 identical over 7 bases. The V segment lost 5 bases and the J segment 1 base; nucleotides outside the gene matches: 10. Germline V gives CDR1 LNHDA, CDR2 SQIVND (reference sequence). The CDR3 has 16 residues. CDR3 DNA sequence: TGTGCCAGTAGTCCGCTACCGGGACAGCAGAACACTGAAGCTTTCTTT. It codes for CASSPLPGQQNTEAFF. The variable domain in full, with the rest retrieved from reference TRBV19 and TRBJ1-1, is DGGITQSPKYLFRKEGQNVTLSCEQNLNHDAMYWYRQDPGQGLRLIYYSQIVNDFQKGDIAEGYSVSREKKESFPLTVTSAQKNPTAFYLCASSPLPGQQNTEAFFGQGTRLTVV.

The rearrangement joins TRBV6-1 to TRBJ2-7; TRBD1 agrees at 11 bases. The junction had 7 bases not matched to a gene; V was cut back by 7 bases and J by 5 bases. There are 14 residues in the CDR3. Germline values: CDR1 MNHNS, CDR2 SASEGT. CDR3 protein: CASIPGQGGDEQYF. The CDR3 DNA reads as TGTGCCAGCATCCCGGGACAGGGGGGAGACGAGCAGTACTTC.

J is TRBJ2-7 and V is TRBV30, with D tentatively TRBD2 (7 bases). This CDR3 is built from 19 residues. Germline V gene data show CDR1 as GTSNPN and CDR2 as SVGIG (reference sequence). V lost 2 bases, J lost 0 bases, and 26 bases lay in between. This chain's CDR3 is CAWSSTGNLLALSSYEQYV. The CDR3 DNA sequence: TGTGCCTGGAGTTCCACAGGGAACCTACTAGCGCTAAGCTCCTACGAGCAGTACGTC.

This chain links TRBV6-6 with TRBJ1-2, with TRBD1 as a possible D gene (5 bases). From germline, CDR1 is MNHNY and CDR2 SVGAGI (reference sequence). CDR3 length equals 12 residues. V gave up 6 bases and J gave up 8 bases, with 13 bases separating them. The CDR3 is CASSHRLEGYTF. In DNA, the CDR3 is TGTGCCAGCAGCCACAGGCTCGAGGGCTACACCTTC.

This sequence joins TRBV9 and TRBJ2-2, with D unclear. Germline CDR1 is SGDLS and CDR2 is YYNGEE. This CDR3 region has 15 residues. Between the trimmed V and J ends, which lost 0 bases and 0 bases, there was a span of 6 bases. CDR3 in amino acids: CASSVESANTGELFF. CDR3 nucleotides: TGTGCCAGCAGCGTAGAGTCAGCGAACACCGGGGAGCTGTTTTTT.

The rearrangement uses TRBV2 and TRBJ2-2, with 9 bases aligning to TRBD2. Per the germline V gene, CDR1 is SNHLY and CDR2 is FYNNEI. The V segment lost 5 bases and the J segment 4 bases; nucleotides outside the gene matches: 5. The CDR3 is 15 residues long. CDR3 residues: CASSLREGTTGELFF. DNA of the CDR3: TGTGCCAGCAGTCTGCGGGAGGGCACCACCGGGGAGCTGTTTTTT.

The chain combines TRBV18 with TRBJ2-1, with 14 nucleotides matching TRBD2. Trimming removed 3 bases from V and 9 bases from J; junction bases left unmatched: 4. The CDR3 loop spans 15 amino acids. The germline CDR1 and CDR2 sequences are KGHSH and LQKENI. Written as DNA, the CDR3 is TGTGCCAGCTCACCGGGACTAGCGGGAGAGGGTGAGCAGTTCTTC. Its protein product is CASSPGLAGEGEQFF.

V is TRBV4-2 and J is TRBJ2-6, with D unclear. Germline V gene data show CDR1 as LGHNA and CDR2 as YNFKEQ. CDR3 length: 17 amino acids. The V gene lost 0 bases and the J gene lost 0 bases, with 9 bases spanning the gap. The CDR3 loop is CASSQDWHTSGANVLTF. The CDR3 DNA reads TGTGCCAGCAGCCAAGACTGGCACACCTCTGGGGCCAACGTCCTGACTTTC.

The table lists this clone with a count of one. The rearrangement uses TRBV5-1 and TRBJ1-1; D unresolved. Between the trimmed V and J ends, which lost 2 bases and 2 bases, there was a span of 10 bases. Looked up from germline, CDR1 is SGHRS and CDR2 is YFSETQ. The CDR3 covers 14 residues. The chain's CDR3 is CASSFLTANTEAFF. The CDR3 DNA reads as TGCGCCAGCAGCTTCCTAACAGCTAACACTGAAGCTTTCTTT.

The V call is TRBV10-3, the J call TRBJ2-1; weak D call: TRBD2 (7 bases). Germline CDR1 is ENHRY and CDR2 is SYGVKD. CDR3 length: 16 amino acids. Trimming stripped 7 bases from V and 1 base from J, with 17 bases between. The CDR3 region has the DNA TGTGCCATCAAGGGGGGAGGGGGTTCGTCCTACAATGAGCAGTTCTTC. This encodes CAIKGGGGSSYNEQFF.

By its share, this clone is medium-sized. This sequence joins TRBV19 and TRBJ2-1; D is unclear. Trimming cost V 5 bases and J 5 bases, with 4 bases left between them. Germline assignment: CDR1 LNHDA and CDR2 SQIVND (reference sequence). CDR3 length: 11 amino acids. This CDR3 is CASSWHNEQFF. DNA for the CDR3: TGTGCCAGTAGTTGGCACAATGAGCAGTTCTTC.

The chain combines TRBV23-1 with TRBJ2-3; D possibly corresponds to TRBD1 (5 bases). TRBV23-1 carries the ORF label, with uncertain function. Between the trimmed V and J ends, which lost 6 bases and 6 bases, there was a span of 16 bases. The length of the CDR3 is 14 residues. CDR3 sequence (DNA): TGCGCCAGCAGCCGAGTCAGGGATCCGGATACGCAGTATTTT. Translating gives CASSRVRDPDTQYF.

This chain links TRBV5-6 with TRBJ1-3, with 8 nucleotides matching TRBD1. This CDR3 is built from 17 residues. Germline values: CDR1 SGHDT, CDR2 YYEEEE. Germline trimming cut 0 bases from V and 4 bases from J; bases unmatched to any gene: 9. CDR3 sequence: CASSLAGQGATGNTIYF. The CDR3 DNA reads as TGTGCCAGCAGCTTGGCCGGACAGGGCGCAACCGGAAACACCATATATTTT.

V and J are TRBV5-1 and TRBJ2-7; 11 nucleotides align to TRBD2. The CDR3 sequence is 14 residues long. J lost 6 bases, V lost 6 bases, and 8 bases had no gene match. CDR1 is SGHRS, CDR2 YFSETQ, per germline. The CDR3 sequence: CASTYAGTSGEQYF. Here the CDR3 DNA reads TGCGCCAGCACCTATGCCGGGACTAGCGGCGAGCAGTACTTC.

The V and J genes are TRBV5-8 and TRBJ1-1, with 7 bases fitting TRBD1. J gave up 1 base and V 4 bases, and 7 bases lay outside the gene matches. CDR3 length equals 15 residues. CDR1 is SGHTS, CDR2 YDEGEE, per germline. Here the CDR3 reads CASSPWDSSNTEAFF. The DNA for the CDR3 is TGTGCCAGCAGCCCATGGGACAGTTCGAACACTGAAGCTTTCTTT.

The V gene is TRBV2, the J gene TRBJ1-1; D not certain. This CDR3 comprises 15 residues. V was shortened by 0 bases and J by 5 bases, with 13 bases between the two germline ends. Looked up from germline, CDR1 is SNHLY and CDR2 is FYNNEI. The CDR3 DNA reads as TGTGCCAGCAGTGAAGCCCGATATGCGGGGACTGAAGCTTTCTTT. Translated: CASSEARYAGTEAFF.

J is TRBJ2-7 and V is TRBV2; D gene uncertain. CDR1 and CDR2 from the germline V gene are SNHLY and FYNNEI. The CDR3 loop spans 12 amino acids. Trimming took 3 bases from V and 1 from J, leaving 4 bases between them. The CDR3 loop is CASSDRSYEQYF. DNA of the CDR3: TGTGCCAGCAGTGACAGGTCCTACGAGCAGTACTTC. Based on the CDR3 plus reference TRBV2 and TRBJ2-7, the full variable domain is EPEVTQTPSHQVTQMGQEVILRCVPISNHLYFYWYRQILGQKVEFLVSFYNNEISEKSEIFDDQFSVERPDGSNFTLKIRSTKLEDSAMYFCASSDRSYEQYFGPGTRLTVT.